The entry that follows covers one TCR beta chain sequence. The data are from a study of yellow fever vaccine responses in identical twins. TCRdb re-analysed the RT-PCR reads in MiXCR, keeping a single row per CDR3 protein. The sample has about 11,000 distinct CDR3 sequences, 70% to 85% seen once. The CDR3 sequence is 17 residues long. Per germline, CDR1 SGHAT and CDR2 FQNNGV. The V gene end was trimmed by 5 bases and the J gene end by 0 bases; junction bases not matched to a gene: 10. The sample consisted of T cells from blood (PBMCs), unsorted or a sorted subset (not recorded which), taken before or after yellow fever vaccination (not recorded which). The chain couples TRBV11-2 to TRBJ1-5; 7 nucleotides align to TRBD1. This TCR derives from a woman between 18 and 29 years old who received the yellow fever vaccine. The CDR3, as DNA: TGTGCCAGCAGCGACAGACAGGGCTGGGATAGCAATCAGCCCCAGCATTTT. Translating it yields CASSDRQGWDSNQPQHF.